These 26 T cell receptor beta chains originate from one sample sequenced in a study of blood T cells in healthy people across ages. A sample-barcoded 5' primer and a J-beta primer mix were used in a second PCR of about 6 to 12 cycles. TCRdb analysed the 5' RACE reads with MiXCR anew, one entry per CDR3 protein. Of some 1.5 million distinct CDR3 sequences listed, 40% to 45% are singletons. The sample was blood. These receptors came from a woman between 18 and 30 years old in good health.

The rearrangement uses TRBV4-3 and TRBJ2-1; D unresolved. The CDR3 totals 15 residues. Germline lookup yields CDR1 LGHNA and CDR2 YSLEER. The V gene lost 4 bases and the J gene lost 5 bases, with 15 bases spanning the gap. CDR3 sequence: CASSRSWGTDNEQFF. The DNA of the CDR3 is TGCGCCAGCAGCCGGAGCTGGGGAACAGACAATGAGCAGTTCTTC.

The sample holds many counts of this clonotype. V and J are TRBV29-1 and TRBJ2-5; D remains ambiguous. V was pared by 3 bases and J by 5 bases, with 10 bases between. The CDR3 consists of 12 residues. Germline V CDR1 and CDR2: SQVTM, ANQGSEA. DNA for the CDR3: TGCAGCGTTGACCCAGAGTTCGAGACCCAGTACTTC. The encoded protein is CSVDPEFETQYF.

This clonotype was seen a handful of times. The chain links TRBV4-1 to TRBJ2-7; the match to TRBD2 covers 11 bases. Germline-derived CDR1 and CDR2 are MGHRA and YSYEKL. J was trimmed by 2 bases and V by 3 bases; bases with no gene match: 3. The CDR3 is 15 amino acids. CDR3 sequence (DNA): TGCGCCAGCAGCCATGGACTAGCGGGCGCCTACGAGCAGTACTTC. It encodes CASSHGLAGAYEQYF.

This clonotype was counted a few times. The chain employs TRBV4-1 and TRBJ1-1; D ambiguous. The CDR3 covers 14 residues. V gave up 1 base and J gave up 6 bases, with 12 bases separating them. Germline V CDR1 and CDR2: MGHRA, YSYEKL. This CDR3 is CASSQGMGSPEAFF. CDR3 nucleotide sequence: TGCGCCAGCAGCCAAGGGATGGGCAGCCCTGAAGCTTTCTTT.

This clonotype was found many times. The V and J genes are TRBV5-5 and TRBJ2-1; TRBD2 matches 12 bases. The ends lost 3 bases at V and 9 bases at J; junction bases unmatched: 10. The CDR3 spans 16 residues. Germline CDR1 is SGHKS and CDR2 is YYEKEE (reference sequence). In DNA, the CDR3 is TGTGCCAGCAGCTCTGCCGGGACTAGCGGGTTATTTGAGCAGTTCTTC. It encodes CASSSAGTSGLFEQFF. Using reference TRBV5-5 and TRBJ2-1 for the parts outside the CDR3, the full variable domain is DAGVTQSPTHLIKTRGQQVTLRCSPISGHKSVSWYQQVLGQGPQFIFQYYEKEERGRGNFPDRFSARQFPNYSSELNVNALLLGDSALYLCASSSAGTSGLFEQFFGPGTRLTVL.

V usage is TRBV29-1 and J usage is TRBJ1-1; the D is unclear. Trimming shortened V by 7 bases and J by 1 base, and 16 bases separated the two germline ends. The germline gives CDR1 SQVTM, CDR2 ANQGSEA. The CDR3 has 14 amino acids. The CDR3: CSALKVGGNTEAFF. CDR3 sequence (DNA): TGCAGCGCTTTGAAGGTTGGCGGGAACACTGAAGCTTTCTTT.

This clonotype was seen a handful of times. This chain uses TRBV7-9 with TRBJ2-1, with D uncertain. There are 13 residues in the CDR3. Germline V gives CDR1 SEHNR, CDR2 FQNEAQ (reference sequence). Trimming removed 0 bases from V and 5 bases from J, with 5 bases in between. The CDR3 DNA reads as TGTGCCAGCAGCTTAGCGGACCACAATGAGCAGTTCTTC. This translates into CASSLADHNEQFF.

In this sample, this clonotype turned up a few times. The rearrangement joins TRBV4-3 to TRBJ2-3; D may be TRBD2 (5 bases). Between the trimmed V and J ends, which lost 7 bases and 2 bases, there was a span of 16 bases. The germline gives CDR1 LGHNA, CDR2 YSLEER. The CDR3 length is 15 residues. CDR3 in amino acids: CASTPRGSDTDTQYF. In DNA form, the CDR3 reads TGCGCCAGCACCCCACGAGGGTCGGACACAGATACGCAGTATTTT.

The rearrangement joins TRBV27 to TRBJ1-1; perhaps TRBD1 as D (5 bases). The germline CDR1 and CDR2 sequences are MNHEY and SMNVEV (reference sequence). The CDR3 has 15 residues. Trimming cost V 2 bases and J 1 base, with 11 bases left between them. CDR3 sequence: CASSLGPTANTEAFF. The DNA for the CDR3 is TGTGCCAGCAGTTTAGGGCCGACAGCGAACACTGAAGCTTTCTTT.

The genes are TRBV6-6 and TRBJ2-1; D perhaps matches TRBD1 (5 bases). Between the trimmed V and J ends, which lost 5 bases and 8 bases, there was a span of 13 bases. There are 13 residues in the CDR3. Germline V gene lookup returns CDR1 MNHNY and CDR2 SVGAGI (reference sequence). The CDR3 is CASSDEGAYEQFF. The CDR3 DNA follows: TGTGCCAGCAGTGACGAAGGGGCTTATGAGCAGTTCTTC.

This chain links TRBV7-2 with TRBJ2-1; D assignment may be TRBD1 or TRBD2 (5 bases each). Germline V gene lookup returns CDR1 SGHTA and CDR2 FQGNSA. V shed 3 bases and J shed 8 bases, with 14 bases lying between them. This CDR3 is 14 amino acids long. CDR3 region: CASSLRAGTDEQFF. The CDR3 DNA follows: TGTGCCAGCAGCTTGAGAGCAGGGACGGATGAGCAGTTCTTC.

This clonotype has a handful of counts. The chain carries TRBV12-3 or TRBV12-4 and TRBJ1-2; the match to TRBD1 covers 7 bases. With V trimmed by 6 bases and J by 7 bases, 14 bases remained unmatched. The CDR3 extends over 15 amino acids. Written as DNA, the CDR3 is TGTGCCAGCAGGAGGGACAGTCCCATTTCAGGTGGCTACACCTTC. This codes for CASRRDSPISGGYTF.

The chain is built from TRBV6-5 and TRBJ2-3; unclear D gene. V was trimmed by 7 bases and J by 4 bases, leaving 12 bases between them. Germline CDR1 reads MNHEY; CDR2 reads SVGAGI. The CDR3 loop spans 13 amino acids. CDR3: CASTTPGSDTQYF. In nucleotides, the CDR3 is TGTGCCAGCACCACCCCAGGCTCAGATACGCAGTATTTT.

This clonotype was observed a few times. The chain couples TRBV9 to TRBJ2-2, with D unresolved. Trimming removed 0 bases from V and 2 bases from J, with 8 bases in between. Looked up from germline, CDR1 is SGDLS and CDR2 is YYNGEE. CDR3 length: 15 amino acids. In DNA form, the CDR3 reads TGTGCCAGCAGCGTAGAATGGCTAAACACCGGGGAGCTGTTTTTT. The encoded protein is CASSVEWLNTGELFF.

The gene calls are TRBV18 and TRBJ2-5; 13 nucleotides align to TRBD2. Losses at the gene ends were 3 bases for V and 3 bases for J; bases not matched to a gene: 7. The germline gives CDR1 KGHSH, CDR2 LQKENI. The CDR3 has 17 amino acids. CDR3 in DNA: TGTGCCAGCTCACCTCTATCTGGGACTAGCGGGGAAGAGACCCAGTACTTC. Translated: CASSPLSGTSGEETQYF. The full variable domain, its missing parts supplied by reference TRBV18 and TRBJ2-5, is NAGVMQNPRHLVRRRGQEARLRCSPMKGHSHVYWYRQLPEEGLKFMVYLQKENIIDESGMPKERFSAEFPKEGPSILRIQQVVRGDSAAYFCASSPLSGTSGEETQYFGPGTRLLVL.

This chain joins TRBV4-3 and TRBJ2-3; TRBD2 agrees at 16 bases. The CDR3 length is 19 residues. CDR1 is LGHNA and CDR2 is YSLEER in the germline V gene. Trimming took 2 bases from V and 6 from J; bases not matched to a gene: 11. The CDR3 DNA is TGCGCCAGCAGCCAACAGCCCGGGACTAGCGGGGGGGCCAAGGATACGCAGTATTTT. Its protein product is CASSQQPGTSGGAKDTQYF.

The chain carries TRBV12-3 or TRBV12-4 and TRBJ2-5, with TRBD2 matching over 9 bases. V was clipped by 10 bases and J by 11 bases; unmatched bases: 17. CDR3 size: 14 residues. The CDR3, as DNA: TGTGCCATACCTCTAAGCGGGGGGAGCAATGAGCAGTACTTC. Protein: CAIPLSGGSNEQYF.

CDR3 in DNA: TGTGCCAGCAGCTTAGATCCGAACGTTTCCTACGAGCAGTACTTC. This codes for CASSLDPNVSYEQYF. This rearrangement joins TRBV7-2 to TRBJ2-7; no clear D. CDR3 size: 15 residues. The V gene lost 1 base and the J gene lost 1 base, with 11 bases spanning the gap. Germline V gene data show CDR1 as SGHTA and CDR2 as FQGNSA.

Only a few counts were recorded for this clonotype. The gene calls are TRBV4-1 and TRBJ2-5, with no clear D. From germline, CDR1 is MGHRA and CDR2 YSYEKL. V was cut by 4 bases and J by 5 bases, with 14 bases left in between. This CDR3 is built from 14 residues. CDR3 protein: CASSRLITEETQYF. CDR3 coding DNA: TGCGCCAGCAGCCGCCTCATAACCGAGGAGACCCAGTACTTC.

This clonotype has just a few counts. The chain has TRBV7-2 and TRBJ2-1; the D is unclear. Looked up from germline, CDR1 is SGHTA and CDR2 is FQGNSA. The V gene lost 1 base and the J gene lost 4 bases, with 8 bases spanning the gap. This CDR3 is built from 14 residues. This CDR3 reads CASSLEGWYNEQFF. The DNA for the CDR3 is TGTGCCAGCAGCTTAGAGGGATGGTACAATGAGCAGTTCTTC.

CDR3 sequence (DNA): TGCGCCAGCAGCTCCTGGACAGGCTTCAATGAGCAGTTCTTC. It specifies CASSSWTGFNEQFF. The chain combines TRBV4-3 with TRBJ2-1; 7 nucleotides agree with TRBD1. The V gene end was trimmed by 5 bases and the J gene end by 6 bases; junction bases not matched to a gene: 7. This CDR3 contains 14 residues. From germline, CDR1 is LGHNA and CDR2 YSLEER.

This clonotype was seen more than once but under ten times. The V gene is TRBV11-2, the J gene TRBJ2-7, with TRBD1 matching over 7 bases. CDR3 length equals 13 residues. CDR1 and CDR2 from the germline V gene are SGHAT and FQNNGV. V lost 5 bases, J lost 7 bases, and 8 bases stayed unmatched. CDR3 coding DNA: TGTGCCAGCAGCCATGGACAGGATGGGGAGCAGTACTTC. Its protein product is CASSHGQDGEQYF.

There are a few counts of this clonotype. A much larger clone sits a single nucleotide away, making a read error possible. This chain links TRBV9 with TRBJ2-1, with unresolved D. The length of the CDR3 is 13 residues. With 0 bases removed from V and 10 bases from J, the gap between germline ends came to 11 bases. In germline, CDR1 is SGDLS, CDR2 YYNGEE. The CDR3 DNA follows: TGTGCCAGCAGCGTAGGTCTGGGCTACGAGCAGTTCTTC. As protein: CASSVGLGYEQFF.

The CDR3 spells CASPPAGAGFNEQYF. The CDR3 region has the DNA TGTGCCAGCCCCCCCGCCGGGGCAGGGTTTAACGAGCAGTACTTC. This chain joins TRBV28 and TRBJ2-7; possibly TRBD1 or TRBD2 for D (5 bases each). This CDR3 is built from 15 residues. V was clipped by 8 bases and J by 5 bases, with 22 bases between them. Germline V lookup: CDR1 MDHEN, CDR2 SYDVKM.

The chain combines TRBV4-1 with TRBJ2-4; possibly TRBD1 for D (7 bases). The DNA end lines up better with TRBJ2-7; the J call may be wrong. The CDR3 runs to 17 residues. Germline V CDR1 and CDR2: MGHRA, YSYEKL. DNA for the CDR3: TGCGCCAGCAGCCAAGTGACAGGGAGGAACGGCTCCTACGAGCAGTACTTC. It is translated as CASSQVTGRNGSYEQYF.

The J gene is TRBJ2-7, the V gene TRBV7-2, with D possibly matching TRBD1 (6 bases). The CDR3 runs to 14 residues. Germline V gives CDR1 SGHTA, CDR2 FQGNSA. Trimming removed 3 bases from V and 0 bases from J, with 9 bases in between. The CDR3 loop is CASSFIGGSYEQYF. The DNA of the CDR3 is TGTGCCAGCAGCTTTATAGGGGGCTCCTACGAGCAGTACTTC.